Sequencing of this T cell receptor (beta chain) was carried out in a study of blood T cell repertoires in COVID-19. The method was immunoSEQ multiplex PCR; TCRdb's version includes in-frame clones alone and lacks a portion of them. The profile shows around 30,000 clones, about 90% of them singletons. The TCR comes from a man aged 45-60 years with active or convalescent COVID-19. The sequencing input was peripheral blood.

DNA of the CDR3: TGTGCCAGCAGCCACTCAGGGGACCGAGAGACCCAGTACTTC. It is translated as CASSHSGDRETQYF. The chain uses TRBV3-1 (or the pseudogene TRBV3-2) and TRBJ2-5; D might be TRBD1 (6 bases). Germline CDR1 LGHDT, CDR2 YNNKEL (reference sequence). The CDR3 length is 14 residues. V lost 3 bases and J 4 bases, leaving 12 bases between the germline ends.